This TCR beta chain is from a study of regulatory T cells in long-lasting Graves disease. Findings and caveats of the study: Those with persistent disease had in common more public clonotypes (about 2,700) than new patients (approximately 990).

CDR3 regions were amplified by Arm-PCR using iRepertoire HTBI primers to build TCR beta libraries. TCRdb redid the calling of the multiplex PCR reads with MiXCR, one entry per CDR3 protein. The sample includes a few hundred thousand distinct CDR3 sequences, roughly 15% of them seen just once. This sample's time point: newly diagnosed GD, antithyroid drugs for less than 3 months. Scientists built the TCR library using RNA that was extracted from PBMCs. Per the germline V gene, CDR1 is MNHEY and CDR2 is SVGEGT. The CDR3 sequence is 15 residues long. Trimming took 7 bases from V and 2 from J, leaving 14 bases between them. Turning to this clonotype: Its antigen is as yet unknown.

The data also belong to a second study, concerning T cells in Graves' hyperthyroidism and ophthalmopathy. That publication notes: Stable Graves' hyperthyroidism denoted no ophthalmopathy progression over 18 months. An initial round of RT-PCR targeting the TCR CDR3 relied on the HTBI primer set.

This clonotype was sampled from a young woman with Graves disease. V usage is TRBV6-2 or TRBV6-3 and J usage is TRBJ2-2; no definite D call. Sequencing used peripheral blood mononuclear cells (PBMCs), obtained at new diagnosis, from a patient treated with antithyroid drugs. The CDR3: CASTSQIYNTGELFF. The CDR3 DNA reads as TGTGCCAGCACCTCACAGATCTATAACACCGGGGAGCTGTTTTTT.